Following are 11 T cell receptor beta chains from one sample sequenced in a study of blood T cell repertoires in COVID-19. The assay was immunoSEQ multiplex PCR, and TCRdb's table has in-frame clones only and misses some. The sample lists 300,000 to 350,000 clones, about nine tenths occurring once. Specimen: peripheral blood. These receptors came from a woman aged 65 to 85 with COVID-19, enrolled during active disease.

This sequence joins TRBV29-1 and TRBJ1-2, with TRBD1 identical over 10 bases. This CDR3 region has 13 residues. V lost 4 bases and J lost 8; bases outside the gene matches: 7. Germline V gene sequence: CDR1 SQVTM, CDR2 ANQGSEA. The CDR3, as DNA: TGCAGCGTTGTGGGACAGGGGTTAGGCGGCTACACCTTC. Its protein product is CSVVGQGLGGYTF.

The CDR3 coding sequence is TGTGCCAGCAGCGTGGACAGAGCTAGCAGTGAAGCTTTCTTT. It encodes CASSVDRASSEAFF. This chain connects TRBV2 to TRBJ1-1; a possible D gene is TRBD1 (6 bases). Germline CDR1 is SNHLY and CDR2 is FYNNEI. CDR3 length: 14 residues. V lost 6 bases and J 7 bases, leaving 18 bases between the germline ends. The entire variable domain, with the rest obtained from reference TRBV2 and TRBJ1-1, is as follows: EPEVTQTPSHQVTQMGQEVILRCVPISNHLYFYWYRQILGQKVEFLVSFYNNEISEKSEIFDDQFSVERPDGSNFTLKIRSTKLEDSAMYFCASSVDRASSEAFFGQGTRLTVV.

The chain couples TRBV14 to TRBJ2-7; D call uncertain. Trimming shortened V by 0 bases and J by 7 bases, and 7 bases separated the two germline ends. CDR1 is SGHDN and CDR2 is FVKESK in the germline V gene. There are 12 residues in the CDR3. This CDR3 reads CASSQDMREQYF. The CDR3, as DNA: TGTGCCAGCAGCCAAGATATGCGGGAGCAGTACTTC.

The V gene is TRBV6-5, the J gene TRBJ2-2; D unresolved. With 0 bases removed from V and 3 bases from J, the gap between germline ends came to 5 bases. Germline V CDR1 and CDR2: MNHEY, SVGAGI. The CDR3 extends over 14 amino acids. The CDR3 loop is CASSYSGYTGELFF. CDR3 DNA sequence: TGTGCCAGCAGTTACTCCGGGTACACCGGGGAGCTGTTTTTT.

The chain employs TRBV30 and TRBJ2-1; tentative D call: TRBD2 (6 bases). Per the germline V gene, CDR1 is GTSNPN and CDR2 is SVGIG (reference sequence). The V gene lost 5 bases and the J gene lost 2 bases, with 16 bases spanning the gap. The CDR3 has 15 amino acids. CDR3 in DNA: TGTGCCTGGTCCCCCCTGGCGGGGACCTACAATGAGCAGTTCTTC. Amino acids: CAWSPLAGTYNEQFF.

The CDR3 region has the DNA TGTGCCAGCAGCCTTACGGGGGTCAATTACAATGAGCAGTTCTTC. Translation: CASSLTGVNYNEQFF. V is TRBV14 and J is TRBJ2-1; TRBD2 might be the D (6 bases). CDR3 size: 15 residues. Per germline, CDR1 SGHDN and CDR2 FVKESK. The ends were cut back, 4 bases at V and 4 bases at J, with 14 bases in the middle.

This clone was observed a few times. The rearrangement uses TRBV6-5 and TRBJ2-3; no clear D gene. Per the germline V gene, CDR1 is MNHEY and CDR2 is SVGAGI. There are 15 residues in the CDR3. Between the trimmed V and J ends, which lost 7 bases and 0 bases, there was a span of 14 bases. The CDR3: CASTRTLPSTDTQYF. The CDR3 DNA is TGTGCCAGCACCCGAACTCTCCCTAGCACAGATACGCAGTATTTT.

The chain uses TRBV5-1 and TRBJ2-1, with no clear D. Deletions cut 1 base from V and 0 bases from J, with 11 bases between. Germline values: CDR1 SGHRS, CDR2 YFSETQ. The CDR3 has 16 amino acids. DNA of the CDR3: TGCGCCAGCAGCTTGACTCCGCTCCTCTCCTACAATGAGCAGTTCTTC. It is translated as CASSLTPLLSYNEQFF.

The chain carries TRBV6-2 or TRBV6-3 and TRBJ1-4; D may be TRBD1 (6 bases). Per the germline V gene, CDR1 is MNHEY and CDR2 is SVGEGT. The germline V and J ends were trimmed by 2 bases and 5 bases, with 21 bases remaining between them. This CDR3 spans 18 amino acids. The CDR3 bases are TGTGCCAGCAGTTACCCAACCCACACAGGACAGCGAAATGAAAAACTGTTTTTT. Protein: CASSYPTHTGQRNEKLFF.

The chain combines TRBV7-9 with TRBJ1-2; D not certain. Trimming removed 1 base at V and 4 bases at J, with 7 bases between. CDR3 length: 13 residues. The germline V gene has CDR1 SEHNR and CDR2 FQNEAQ (reference sequence). CDR3 protein: CASSLDYPYGYTF. The CDR3, as DNA: TGTGCCAGCAGCTTAGACTACCCCTATGGCTACACCTTC.

The chain employs TRBV6-2 or TRBV6-3 and TRBJ2-7, with D possibly TRBD1 on 5 matching bases. V lost 4 bases and J 7 bases, leaving 23 bases between the germline ends. Germline V CDR1 and CDR2: MNHEY, SVGEGT. The CDR3 sequence is 16 residues long. The chain's CDR3 is CASSSLRGHTFGEQYF. For the CDR3, the DNA is TGTGCCAGCAGTTCCCTCCGCGGACACACATTTGGGGAGCAGTACTTC.